Following are 20 T cell receptor beta chains from one sample sequenced in a study of long-term antiretroviral therapy in people with HIV. The run of the v3.0 immunoSEQ assay was at survey level. TCRdb's table, derived via immunoSEQ multiplex PCR, lists solely in-frame clones and lacks some. The table shows tens of thousands of clones, with 85% to 95% occurring only once. This specimen consisted of unsorted PBMCs, obtained 7.4 years after starting antiretroviral therapy. The receptors were gathered from a man aged 50 to 59 with HIV.

V usage is TRBV5-6 and J usage is TRBJ2-7; D is undetermined. V was clipped by 0 bases and J by 3 bases, with 7 bases between them. Germline-derived CDR1 and CDR2 are SGHDT and YYEEEE. The CDR3 is 13 amino acids. The CDR3 here is CASSLEVDYEQYF. CDR3 bases: TGTGCCAGCAGCTTGGAGGTGGACTACGAGCAGTACTTC. The full variable domain, in which reference TRBV5-6 and TRBJ2-7 provide the parts outside the CDR3, is DAGVTQSPTHLIKTRGQQVTLRCSPKSGHDTVSWYQQALGQGPQFIFQYYEEEERQRGNFPDRFSGHQFPNYSSELNVNALLLGDSALYLCASSLEVDYEQYFGPGTRLTVT.

The chain couples TRBV25-1 to TRBJ2-5; no definite D call. There are 14 residues in the CDR3. Germline V gives CDR1 MGHDK, CDR2 SYGVNS. V lost 1 base to trimming and J lost 2 bases, with 8 bases between them. CDR3 in amino acids: CASSEWRPQETQYF. CDR3 nucleotides: TGTGCCAGCAGTGAATGGCGTCCACAAGAGACCCAGTACTTC.

The rearrangement joins TRBV7-9 to TRBJ2-7, with 11 bases fitting TRBD1. The V gene's germline CDR1 is SEHNR and CDR2 FQNEAQ (reference sequence). The CDR3 covers 17 residues. The V segment lost 5 bases and the J segment 1 base; nucleotides outside the gene matches: 10. CDR3 bases: TGTGCCAGCAGCACACCACCCGGGACAGGGGGGTCCTACGAGCAGTACTTC. Protein: CASSTPPGTGGSYEQYF.

V usage is TRBV6-5 and J usage is TRBJ1-1, with D uncertain. This CDR3 comprises 12 residues. Germline V CDR1 and CDR2: MNHEY, SVGAGI. V lost 3 bases to trimming and J lost 1 base, with 3 bases between them. For the CDR3, the DNA is TGTGCCAGCAGTTATTCGAACACTGAAGCTTTCTTT. It is translated as CASSYSNTEAFF.

This chain connects TRBV28 to TRBJ2-7; TRBD2 aligns across 7 bases. The length of the CDR3 is 17 residues. From germline, CDR1 is MDHEN and CDR2 SYDVKM. Trimming removed 4 bases from V and 2 bases from J; junction bases left unmatched: 14. The CDR3 here is CASSWGEAGITTYEQYF. The CDR3 DNA is TGTGCCAGCAGTTGGGGGGAAGCGGGGATCACAACCTACGAGCAGTACTTC.

The chain employs TRBV19 and TRBJ2-7, with 9 bases identical to TRBD1. The CDR3 sequence is 15 residues long. The V gene's germline CDR1 is LNHDA and CDR2 SQIVND (reference sequence). V gave up 3 bases and J gave up 1 base; unmatched junction bases: 4. The CDR3 loop reads CASSIPTGGSYEQYF. DNA of the CDR3: TGTGCCAGTAGTATCCCGACAGGGGGGTCCTACGAGCAGTACTTC.

This clone showed up just once. The chain recombines TRBV6-5 with TRBJ1-1; 10 bases line up with TRBD1. Germline V gives CDR1 MNHEY, CDR2 SVGAGI. This CDR3 region has 13 residues. V was pared by 4 bases and J by 10 bases, with 6 bases of the junction left unmatched. The CDR3 DNA follows: TGTGCCAGCAGTTGGGGACAGGGGAAGGGAGCTTTCTTT. Amino acids: CASSWGQGKGAFF.

This chain joins TRBV19 and TRBJ1-1; D remains ambiguous. V lost 5 bases to trimming and J lost 3 bases, with 13 bases between them. This CDR3 has 14 residues. Looked up from germline, CDR1 is LNHDA and CDR2 is SQIVND (reference sequence). Here the CDR3 reads CASSQTHGDTEAFF. The CDR3 DNA follows: TGTGCCAGTAGTCAAACCCACGGAGACACTGAAGCTTTCTTT.

The chain is built from TRBV7-2 and TRBJ1-1; tentative D call: TRBD1 (5 bases). This CDR3 contains 13 residues. CDR1 is SGHTA, CDR2 FQGNSA, per germline. Trimming removed 4 bases at V and 5 bases at J, with 11 bases between. As DNA, the CDR3 is TGTGCCAGCAGCTCGGGACCCGTTACTGAAGCTTTCTTT. Translated: CASSSGPVTEAFF.

This clone showed up just once. This chain uses TRBV4-2 with TRBJ2-3; D call uncertain. The CDR3 has 14 amino acids. Germline lookup yields CDR1 LGHNA and CDR2 YNFKEQ. With 0 bases removed from V and 3 bases from J, the gap between germline ends came to 7 bases. The CDR3 is CASSQEGWTDTQYF. As DNA, the CDR3 is TGTGCCAGCAGCCAAGAAGGGTGGACAGATACGCAGTATTTT.

This chain uses TRBV19 with TRBJ2-3; 7 bases map to TRBD1. CDR3 size: 15 residues. The germline V gene has CDR1 LNHDA and CDR2 SQIVND (reference sequence). J gave up 0 bases and V 3 bases, and 3 bases lay outside the gene matches. The CDR3: CASSMGQLSTDTQYF. CDR3 nucleotides: TGTGCCAGTAGTATGGGACAGCTCAGCACAGATACGCAGTATTTT.

The chain recombines TRBV7-5 with TRBJ2-7; the tabulated D call, TRBD1, remains unverified against the DNA. TRBV7-5 is an annotated pseudogene. CDR3 length: 14 amino acids. CDR3 sequence reads: CVRSCGTGSYEQYF. In DNA form, the CDR3 reads TGTGTCAGAAGCTGCGGGACAGGCTCCTACGAGCAGTACTTC.

CDR3 protein: CASMAGGMNTEAFF. The CDR3 DNA reads TGCGCCAGCATGGCAGGGGGCATGAACACTGAAGCTTTCTTT. The gene calls are TRBV5-1 and TRBJ1-1; 8 bases line up with TRBD1. The CDR3 is 14 residues long. Germline V gene sequence: CDR1 SGHRS, CDR2 YFSETQ. The V gene end was trimmed by 6 bases and the J gene end by 0 bases; junction bases not matched to a gene: 4.

This sequence joins TRBV10-3 and TRBJ2-3; TRBD2 agrees at 12 bases. CDR1 ENHRY and CDR2 SYGVKD come from the germline V gene. The CDR3 length is 14 residues. The CDR3 sequence: CASSGGDNTDTQYF. The CDR3 nucleotides are TGTGCTTCTAGCGGGGGGGACAACACAGATACGCAGTATTTT.

The chain carries TRBV7-2 and TRBJ1-1; TRBD1 aligns across 7 bases. V shed 2 bases, J shed 1 base, and the junction held 1 base outside the gene matches. The CDR3 spans 14 residues. Germline lookup yields CDR1 SGHTA and CDR2 FQGNSA. CDR3 nucleotides: TGTGCCAGCAGCTTACGACAGGGGAACACTGAAGCTTTCTTT. Residues: CASSLRQGNTEAFF.

V gene TRBV18 combines with J gene TRBJ1-6; maybe TRBD1 (5 bases). Germline assignment: CDR1 KGHSH and CDR2 LQKENI. The V and J ends lost 6 bases and 3 bases respectively, with 12 bases between them. The CDR3 sequence is 15 residues long. In nucleotides, the CDR3 is TGTGCCAGCTCGGGGGTTCTCAACTATAATTCACCCCTCCACTTT. Protein sequence: CASSGVLNYNSPLHF.

This chain joins TRBV6-6 and TRBJ2-7; TRBD2 matches 12 bases. The CDR3 totals 13 residues. Trimming removed 6 bases from V and 6 bases from J; junction bases left unmatched: 3. The germline CDR1 and CDR2 sequences are MNHNY and SVGAGI (reference sequence). The CDR3 region has the DNA TGTGCCAGCAGCACTAGCGGGGGGTTCGAGCAGTACTTC. Protein sequence: CASSTSGGFEQYF.

The J gene is TRBJ2-1, the V gene TRBV7-2; 8 bases map to TRBD2. Per the germline V gene, CDR1 is SGHTA and CDR2 is FQGNSA. The length of the CDR3 is 14 residues. Trimming at V came to 8 bases and at J to 1 base, leaving 4 bases not matched to a gene. The CDR3 region is CASGAGASYNEQFF. CDR3 coding DNA: TGTGCCAGCGGAGCGGGGGCTTCCTACAATGAGCAGTTCTTC.

The chain employs TRBV20-1 and TRBJ2-3; D remains ambiguous. This CDR3 spans 11 amino acids. V was trimmed by 5 bases and J by 4 bases, leaving 7 bases between them. CDR1 and CDR2 (germline): DFQATT, SNEGSKA (reference sequence). This chain's CDR3 is CSARPSDTQYF. DNA for the CDR3: TGCAGTGCTCGACCGTCAGATACGCAGTATTTT.

This chain joins TRBV10-1 and TRBJ1-2; D gene ambiguous. There are 13 residues in the CDR3. Germline CDR1 is WNHNN and CDR2 is SYGVQD (reference sequence). Trimming removed 4 bases from V and 2 bases from J, with 8 bases in between. The CDR3 nucleotides are TGCGCCAGCAGTGTCGGTCAGAACTATGGCTACACCTTC. Encoded protein: CASSVGQNYGYTF.